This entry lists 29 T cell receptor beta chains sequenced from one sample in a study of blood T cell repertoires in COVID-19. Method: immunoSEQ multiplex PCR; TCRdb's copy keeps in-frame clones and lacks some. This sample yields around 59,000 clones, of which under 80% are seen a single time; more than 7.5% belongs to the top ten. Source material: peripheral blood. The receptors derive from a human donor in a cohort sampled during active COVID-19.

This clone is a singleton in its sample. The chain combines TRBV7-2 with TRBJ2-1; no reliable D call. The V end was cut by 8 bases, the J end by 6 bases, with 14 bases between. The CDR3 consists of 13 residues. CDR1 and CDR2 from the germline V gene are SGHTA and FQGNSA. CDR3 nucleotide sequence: TGTGCCAGCGAGAAATTCCCCTTCAATGAGCAGTTCTTC. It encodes CASEKFPFNEQFF.

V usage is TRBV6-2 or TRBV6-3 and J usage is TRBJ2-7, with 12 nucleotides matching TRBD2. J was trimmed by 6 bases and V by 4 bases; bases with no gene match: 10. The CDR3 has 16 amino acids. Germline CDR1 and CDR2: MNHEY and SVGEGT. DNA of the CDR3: TGTGCCAGCAGTTCCGCGACTAGCGGGAGATATGCCGAGCAGTACTTC. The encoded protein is CASSSATSGRYAEQYF.

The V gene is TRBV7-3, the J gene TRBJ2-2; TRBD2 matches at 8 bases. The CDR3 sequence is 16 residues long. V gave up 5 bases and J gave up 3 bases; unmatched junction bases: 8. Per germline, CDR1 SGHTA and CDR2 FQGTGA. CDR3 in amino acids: CASSPLAGGDTGELFF. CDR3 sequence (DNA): TGTGCCAGCAGCCCCTTGGCGGGAGGCGACACCGGGGAGCTGTTTTTT.

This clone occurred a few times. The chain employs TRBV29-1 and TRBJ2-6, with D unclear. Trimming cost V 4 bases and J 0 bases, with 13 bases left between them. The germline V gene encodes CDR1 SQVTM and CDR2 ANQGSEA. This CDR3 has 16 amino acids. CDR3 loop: CSVAIGQPSGANVLTF. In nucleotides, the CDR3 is TGCAGCGTTGCGATTGGGCAGCCCTCTGGGGCCAACGTCCTGACTTTC.

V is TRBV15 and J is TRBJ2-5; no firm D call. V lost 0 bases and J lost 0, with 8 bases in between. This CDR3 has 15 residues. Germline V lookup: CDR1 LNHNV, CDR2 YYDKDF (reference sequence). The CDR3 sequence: CATSRDLRYQETQYF. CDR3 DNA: TGTGCCACCAGCAGAGATCTACGGTACCAAGAGACCCAGTACTTC.

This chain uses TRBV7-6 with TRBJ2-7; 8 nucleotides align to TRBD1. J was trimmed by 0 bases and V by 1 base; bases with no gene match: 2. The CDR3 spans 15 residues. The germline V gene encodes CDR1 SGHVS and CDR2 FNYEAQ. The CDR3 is CASSLGTGPSYEQYF. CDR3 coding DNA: TGTGCCAGCAGCTTAGGGACAGGGCCCTCCTACGAGCAGTACTTC.

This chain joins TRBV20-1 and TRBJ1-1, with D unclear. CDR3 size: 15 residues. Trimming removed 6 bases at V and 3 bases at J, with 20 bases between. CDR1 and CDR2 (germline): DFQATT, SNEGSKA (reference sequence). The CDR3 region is CSASPNSGRHTEAFF. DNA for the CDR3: TGCAGTGCCAGTCCCAACAGCGGAAGACACACTGAAGCTTTCTTT.

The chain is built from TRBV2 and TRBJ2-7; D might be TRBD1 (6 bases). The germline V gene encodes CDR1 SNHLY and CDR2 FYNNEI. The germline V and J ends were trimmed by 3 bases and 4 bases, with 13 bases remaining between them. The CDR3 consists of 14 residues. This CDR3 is CASSEGHGQYEQYF. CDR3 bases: TGTGCCAGCAGTGAGGGACACGGGCAATACGAGCAGTACTTC.

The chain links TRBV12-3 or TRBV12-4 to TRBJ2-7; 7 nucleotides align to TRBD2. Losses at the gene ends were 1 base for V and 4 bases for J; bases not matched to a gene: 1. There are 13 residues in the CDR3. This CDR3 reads CASSLGGGYEQYF. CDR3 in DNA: TGTGCCAGCAGTTTAGGGGGGGGGTACGAGCAGTACTTC.

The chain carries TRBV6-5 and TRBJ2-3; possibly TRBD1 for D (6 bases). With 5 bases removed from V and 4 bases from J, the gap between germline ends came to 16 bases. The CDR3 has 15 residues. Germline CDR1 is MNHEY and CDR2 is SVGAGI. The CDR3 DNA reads TGTGCCAGCAGTAACCGGGACACCTCAGCAGATACGCAGTATTTT. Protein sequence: CASSNRDTSADTQYF.

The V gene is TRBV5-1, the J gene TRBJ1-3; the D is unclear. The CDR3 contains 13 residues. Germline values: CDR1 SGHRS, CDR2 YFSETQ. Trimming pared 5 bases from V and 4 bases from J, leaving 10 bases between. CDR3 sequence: CASSIEEGNTIYF. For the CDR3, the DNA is TGCGCCAGCAGTATTGAGGAGGGAAACACCATATATTTT.

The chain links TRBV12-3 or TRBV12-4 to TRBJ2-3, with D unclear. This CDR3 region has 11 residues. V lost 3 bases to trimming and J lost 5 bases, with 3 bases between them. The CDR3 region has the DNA TGTGCCAGCAGTTTCCGAGATACGCAGTATTTT. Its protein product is CASSFRDTQYF.

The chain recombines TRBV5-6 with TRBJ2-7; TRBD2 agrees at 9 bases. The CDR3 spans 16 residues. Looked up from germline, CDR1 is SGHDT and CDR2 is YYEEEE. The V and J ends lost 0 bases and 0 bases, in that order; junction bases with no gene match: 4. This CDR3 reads CASSLGGGRGSYEQYF. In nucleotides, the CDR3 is TGTGCCAGCAGCTTGGGAGGCGGGAGGGGCTCCTACGAGCAGTACTTC.

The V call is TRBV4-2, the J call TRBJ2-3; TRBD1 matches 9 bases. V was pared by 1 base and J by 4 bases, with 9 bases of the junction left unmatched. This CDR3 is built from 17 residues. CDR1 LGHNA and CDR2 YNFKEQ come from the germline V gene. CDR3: CASSQGGTGSMADTQYF. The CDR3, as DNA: TGTGCCAGCAGCCAAGGTGGGACAGGGTCCATGGCAGATACGCAGTATTTT.

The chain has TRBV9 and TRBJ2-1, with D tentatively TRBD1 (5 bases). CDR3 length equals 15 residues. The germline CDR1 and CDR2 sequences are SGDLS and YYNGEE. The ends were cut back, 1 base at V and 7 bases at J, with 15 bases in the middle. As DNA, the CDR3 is TGTGCCAGCAGCGTATTTTCCCAGGGTCGGAATGAGCAGTTCTTC. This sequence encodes CASSVFSQGRNEQFF.

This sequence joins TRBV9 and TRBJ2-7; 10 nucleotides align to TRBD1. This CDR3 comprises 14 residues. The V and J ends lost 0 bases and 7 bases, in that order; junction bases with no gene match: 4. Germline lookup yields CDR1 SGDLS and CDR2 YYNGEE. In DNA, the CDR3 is TGTGCCAGCAGCGTAGGGACAGGGGGTGTGGAGCAGTACTTC. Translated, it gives CASSVGTGGVEQYF.

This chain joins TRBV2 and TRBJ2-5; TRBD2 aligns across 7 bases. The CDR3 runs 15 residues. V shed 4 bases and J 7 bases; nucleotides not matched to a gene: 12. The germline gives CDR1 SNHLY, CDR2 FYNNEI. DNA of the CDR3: TGTGCCAGCAGTGTAGAAGCGGGACCATCAGGGACCCAGTACTTC. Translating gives CASSVEAGPSGTQYF.

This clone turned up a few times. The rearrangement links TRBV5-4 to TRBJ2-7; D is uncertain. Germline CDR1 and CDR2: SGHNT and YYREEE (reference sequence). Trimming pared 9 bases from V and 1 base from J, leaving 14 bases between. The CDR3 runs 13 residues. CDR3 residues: CATGAGHSYEQYF. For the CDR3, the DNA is TGTGCCACCGGAGCCGGCCATTCCTACGAGCAGTACTTC.

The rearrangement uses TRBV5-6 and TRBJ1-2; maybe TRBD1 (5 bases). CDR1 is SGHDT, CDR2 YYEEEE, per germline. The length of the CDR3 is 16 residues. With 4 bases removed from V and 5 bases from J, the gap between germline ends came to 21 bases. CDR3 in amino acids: CASSPIIPGVGYGYTF. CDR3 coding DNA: TGTGCCAGCAGCCCCATTATTCCGGGGGTCGGGTATGGCTACACCTTC.

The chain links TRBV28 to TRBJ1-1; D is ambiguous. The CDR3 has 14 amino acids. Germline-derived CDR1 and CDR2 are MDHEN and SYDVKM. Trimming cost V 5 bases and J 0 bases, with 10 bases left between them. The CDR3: CASSRIGLNTEAFF. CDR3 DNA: TGTGCCAGCAGTAGGATCGGGTTGAACACTGAAGCTTTCTTT. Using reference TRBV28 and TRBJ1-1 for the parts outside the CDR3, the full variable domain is DVKVTQSSRYLVKRTGEKVFLECVQDMDHENMFWYRQDPGLGLRLIYFSYDVKMKEKGDIPEGYSVSREKKERFSLILESASTNQTSMYLCASSRIGLNTEAFFGQGTRLTVV.

CDR3 sequence reads: CASSIGTGVADTQYF. The CDR3 nucleotides read TGTGCCAGTAGTATTGGGACAGGCGTCGCAGATACGCAGTATTTT. This sequence joins TRBV19 and TRBJ2-3; 8 nucleotides agree with TRBD1. The length of the CDR3 is 15 residues. V shed 3 bases, J shed 4 bases, and the junction held 6 bases outside the gene matches. Germline V lookup: CDR1 LNHDA, CDR2 SQIVND (reference sequence).

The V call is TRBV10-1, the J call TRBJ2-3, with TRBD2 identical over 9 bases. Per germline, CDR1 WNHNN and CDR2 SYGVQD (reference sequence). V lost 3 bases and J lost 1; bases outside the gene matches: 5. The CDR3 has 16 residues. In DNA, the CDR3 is TGCGCCAGCAGTGAATCGGCTAGCGGGGGCACAGATACGCAGTATTTT. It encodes CASSESASGGTDTQYF.

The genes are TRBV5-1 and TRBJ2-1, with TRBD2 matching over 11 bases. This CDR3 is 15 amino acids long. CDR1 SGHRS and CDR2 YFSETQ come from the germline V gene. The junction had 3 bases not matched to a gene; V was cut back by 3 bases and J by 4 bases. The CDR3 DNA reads TGCGCCAGCAGCTCGGGACTAGCGGATTACAATGAGCAGTTCTTC. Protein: CASSSGLADYNEQFF.

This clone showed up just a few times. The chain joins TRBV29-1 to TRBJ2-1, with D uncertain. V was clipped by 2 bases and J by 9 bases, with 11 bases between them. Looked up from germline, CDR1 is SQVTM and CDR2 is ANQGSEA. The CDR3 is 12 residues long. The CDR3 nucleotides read TGCAGCGTTGAACCACCGCGGCGTGAGCAGTTCTTC. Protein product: CSVEPPRREQFF.

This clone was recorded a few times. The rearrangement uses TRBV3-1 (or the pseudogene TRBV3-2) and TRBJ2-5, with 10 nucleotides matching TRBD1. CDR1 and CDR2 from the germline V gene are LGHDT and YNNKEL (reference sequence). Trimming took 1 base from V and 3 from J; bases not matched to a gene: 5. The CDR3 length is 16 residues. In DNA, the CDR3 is TGTGCCAGCAGCCAAGCGGACAGGGGGGTTAAAGAGACCCAGTACTTC. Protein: CASSQADRGVKETQYF.

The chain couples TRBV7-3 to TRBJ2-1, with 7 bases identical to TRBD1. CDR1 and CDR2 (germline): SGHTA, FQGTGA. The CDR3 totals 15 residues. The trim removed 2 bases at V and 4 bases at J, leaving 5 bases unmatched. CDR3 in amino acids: CASSLGKGQYNEQFF. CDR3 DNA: TGTGCCAGCAGCTTAGGGAAGGGACAGTACAATGAGCAGTTCTTC.

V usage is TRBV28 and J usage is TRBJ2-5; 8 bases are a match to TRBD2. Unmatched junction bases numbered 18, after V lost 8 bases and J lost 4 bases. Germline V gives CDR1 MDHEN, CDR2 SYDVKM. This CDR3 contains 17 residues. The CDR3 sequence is CASLPERERRRLETQYF. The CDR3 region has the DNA TGTGCCAGCCTCCCCGAGCGGGAGCGGAGACGGTTAGAGACCCAGTACTTC.

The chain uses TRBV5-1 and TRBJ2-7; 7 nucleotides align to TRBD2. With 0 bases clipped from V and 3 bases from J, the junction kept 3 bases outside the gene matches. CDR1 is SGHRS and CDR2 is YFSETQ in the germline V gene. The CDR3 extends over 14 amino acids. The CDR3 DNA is TGCGCCAGCAGCTTGGTTTCTAGCGGCTACGAGCAGTACTTC. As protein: CASSLVSSGYEQYF.

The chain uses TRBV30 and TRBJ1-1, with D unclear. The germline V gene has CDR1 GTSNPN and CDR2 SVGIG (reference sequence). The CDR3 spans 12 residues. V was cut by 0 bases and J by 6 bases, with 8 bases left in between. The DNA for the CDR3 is TGTGCCTGGAGTGTAGGCCGGGCTGAAGCTTTCTTT. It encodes CAWSVGRAEAFF.